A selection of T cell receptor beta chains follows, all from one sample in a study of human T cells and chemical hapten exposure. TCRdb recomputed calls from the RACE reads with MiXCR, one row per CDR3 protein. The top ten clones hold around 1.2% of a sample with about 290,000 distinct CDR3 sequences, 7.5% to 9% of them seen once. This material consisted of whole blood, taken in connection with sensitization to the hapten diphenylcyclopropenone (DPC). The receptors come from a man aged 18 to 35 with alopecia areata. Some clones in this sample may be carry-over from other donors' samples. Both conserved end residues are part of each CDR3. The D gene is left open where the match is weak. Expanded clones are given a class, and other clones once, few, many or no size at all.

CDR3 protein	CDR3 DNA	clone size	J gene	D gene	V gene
CASSFMDTIYF	TGTGCCAGCAGTTTTATGGACACCATATATTTT	.	TRBJ1-3	.	TRBV12-3/TRBV12-4
CASSVAGSTDTQYF	TGTGCCAGCAGCGTAGCGGGAAGCACAGATACGCAGTATTTT	.	TRBJ2-3	.	TRBV9
CSVTDQTSSPLHF	TGCAGCGTGACGGACCAGACCTCGTCACCCCTCCACTTT	many	TRBJ1-6	.	TRBV29-1
CSASAGAGKTQYF	TGCAGTGCTAGTGCGGGGGCAGGGAAGACCCAGTACTTC	.	TRBJ2-5	.	TRBV20-1
CASSLALTSGPKYSQYF	TGTGCCAGCAGCTTAGCATTGACTAGCGGGCCCAAATATTCGCAGTATTTT	.	TRBJ2-3	TRBD2	TRBV7-2
CASSTPLGPLGYGYTF	TGTGCCAGCAGTACCCCGCTGGGGCCCCTGGGCTATGGCTACACCTTC	many	TRBJ1-2	.	TRBV6-2/TRBV6-3
CASSLGRVRYQPQHF	TGTGCCAGCAGCTTAGGCAGGGTAAGGTATCAGCCCCAGCATTTT	few	TRBJ1-5	.	TRBV7-2
CASSLFTGSDYEQYF	TGCGCCAGCAGCTTGTTCACAGGGTCCGACTACGAGCAGTACTTC	few	TRBJ2-7	.	TRBV5-1
CSVVEGLNQPQHF	TGCAGCGTTGTGGAGGGTTTGAATCAGCCCCAGCATTTT	few	TRBJ1-5	.	TRBV29-1
CASTVPGTYNEQFF	TGTGCCAGCACTGTCCCAGGGACCTACAATGAGCAGTTCTTC	many	TRBJ2-1	.	TRBV12-3/TRBV12-4
CASSPEGFGEKLFF	TGTGCCAGCAGCCCCGAGGGGTTTGGTGAAAAACTGTTTTTT	few	TRBJ1-4	.	TRBV7-2
CAISQGGSTDTQYF	TGTGCCATCAGTCAGGGGGGATCCACAGATACGCAGTATTTT	few	TRBJ2-3	.	TRBV10-3
CASSPRTISTDTQYF	TGTGCCAGCAGCCCAAGGACAATTAGCACAGATACGCAGTATTTT	.	TRBJ2-3	.	TRBV5-6
CASSLGRLASSGANVLTF	TGTGCCAGCAGCCTGGGACGACTGGCGAGCTCTGGGGCCAACGTCCTGACTTTC	few	TRBJ2-6	.	TRBV7-3
CASSWDRTNNSPLHF	TGTGCCAGCAGTTGGGACAGGACTAATAATTCACCCCTCCACTTT	.	TRBJ1-6	TRBD1	TRBV28
CASSSSLSPKSGANVLTF	TGTGCCAGCAGCTCAAGTTTGTCACCTAAATCTGGGGCCAACGTCCTGACTTTC	.	TRBJ2-6	.	TRBV7-9
CASSYRTAGGHSPLHF	TGTGCCAGCAGTTACCGGACAGCCGGGGGGCATTCACCCCTCCACTTT	few	TRBJ1-6	.	TRBV6-6
CSVGTRPGYTF	TGCAGCGTTGGGACACGGCCCGGCTACACCTTC	few	TRBJ1-2	.	TRBV29-1
CASSLPGGSSYEQYF	TGCGCCAGCAGCTTGCCAGGGGGCAGCTCCTACGAGCAGTACTTC	few	TRBJ2-7	TRBD1	TRBV5-1
CASTLYVGQGLPLHF	TGTGCCAGCACCCTATATGTCGGACAGGGTTTACCCCTCCACTTT	many	TRBJ1-6	TRBD1	TRBV12-3/TRBV12-4
CASSQDRGSFPDTQYF	TGTGCCAGCAGCCAAGATAGGGGTAGTTTCCCAGATACGCAGTATTTT	few	TRBJ2-3	.	TRBV3-1
CASRRQEYEQYF	TGTGCCAGCAGGAGACAGGAATACGAGCAGTACTTC	few	TRBJ2-7	.	TRBV2
CATSRDGGEQFKPQHF	TGTGCCACCAGCAGAGATGGAGGGGAACAGTTTAAGCCCCAGCATTTT	.	TRBJ1-5	.	TRBV15
CASSPTEGETEAFF	TGTGCCAGCTCACCAACCGAGGGGGAGACTGAAGCTTTCTTT	few	TRBJ1-1	.	TRBV18
CATGENRAQVQYF	TGCGCCACCGGAGAGAACAGGGCGCAAGTGCAGTACTTC	.	TRBJ2-7	.	TRBV5-1
CASSWADNQPQHF	TGTGCCAGCAGCTGGGCAGACAATCAGCCCCAGCATTTT	many	TRBJ1-5	.	TRBV7-2
CSVGKRMNTEAFF	TGCAGCGTTGGTAAGCGAATGAACACTGAAGCTTTCTTT	few	TRBJ1-1	.	TRBV29-1
CASSLGDGQPQHF	TGTGCCAGCAGCTTGGGGGACGGTCAGCCCCAGCATTTT	many	TRBJ1-5	.	TRBV7-3
CAISGGRDRQPQHF	TGTGCCATCAGTGGGGGGAGGGATCGCCAGCCCCAGCATTTT	few	TRBJ1-5	.	TRBV10-3